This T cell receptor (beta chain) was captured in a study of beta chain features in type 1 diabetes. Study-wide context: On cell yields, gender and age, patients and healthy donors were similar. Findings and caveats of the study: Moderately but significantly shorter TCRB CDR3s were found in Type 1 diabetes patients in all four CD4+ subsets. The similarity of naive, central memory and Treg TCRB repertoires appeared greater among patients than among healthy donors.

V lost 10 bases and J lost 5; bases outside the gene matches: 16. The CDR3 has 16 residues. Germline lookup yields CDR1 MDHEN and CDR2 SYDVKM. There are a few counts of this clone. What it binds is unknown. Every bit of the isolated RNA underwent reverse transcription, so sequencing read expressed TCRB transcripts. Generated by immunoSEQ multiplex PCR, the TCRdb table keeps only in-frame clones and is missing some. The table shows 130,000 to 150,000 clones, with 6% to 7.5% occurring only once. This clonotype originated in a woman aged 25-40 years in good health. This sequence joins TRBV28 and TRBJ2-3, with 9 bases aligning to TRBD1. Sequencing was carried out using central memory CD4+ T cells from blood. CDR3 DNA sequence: TGTGCCACCATTTCCCCCGGGACAGGGAACCAAGATACGCAGTATTTT. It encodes CATISPGTGNQDTQYF.